This T cell receptor (beta chain) was sequenced in a study of blood T cell repertoires in COVID-19. Study information: The origin of the acute and convalescent COVID-19 samples was the United States, Italy and Spain. PBMCs, B-cell-depleted T cells, or T cells provided the cDNA or gDNA that made up the material.

This clone was seen once. Original methodology: Quantification of nucleated cells was approximated via reference gene primer amplification. The table came from immunoSEQ multiplex PCR; TCRdb's copy has only in-frame clones and leaves some out. D and trimming were read from the DNA, whereas the V and J calls and clone size are those reported in that table. Of 150,000 to 200,000 clones listed, 80% to 90% were seen once; the top ten hold under 2%. Trimming cost V 5 bases and J 9 bases; bases outside gene matches: 17. The CDR3 sequence is 16 residues long. Germline CDR1 LNHDA, CDR2 SQIVND (reference sequence).

Sequencing input: peripheral blood. The chain is built from TRBV19 and TRBJ1-2; 8 positions agree with TRBD1. The receptor's source is a man in his late teens or twenties who had recovered from COVID-19. The CDR3 DNA is TGTGCCAGTAGTTCCACCTCGACAGGGGCGGGCGGAAGCTACACCTTC. Its protein product is CASSSTSTGAGGSYTF.